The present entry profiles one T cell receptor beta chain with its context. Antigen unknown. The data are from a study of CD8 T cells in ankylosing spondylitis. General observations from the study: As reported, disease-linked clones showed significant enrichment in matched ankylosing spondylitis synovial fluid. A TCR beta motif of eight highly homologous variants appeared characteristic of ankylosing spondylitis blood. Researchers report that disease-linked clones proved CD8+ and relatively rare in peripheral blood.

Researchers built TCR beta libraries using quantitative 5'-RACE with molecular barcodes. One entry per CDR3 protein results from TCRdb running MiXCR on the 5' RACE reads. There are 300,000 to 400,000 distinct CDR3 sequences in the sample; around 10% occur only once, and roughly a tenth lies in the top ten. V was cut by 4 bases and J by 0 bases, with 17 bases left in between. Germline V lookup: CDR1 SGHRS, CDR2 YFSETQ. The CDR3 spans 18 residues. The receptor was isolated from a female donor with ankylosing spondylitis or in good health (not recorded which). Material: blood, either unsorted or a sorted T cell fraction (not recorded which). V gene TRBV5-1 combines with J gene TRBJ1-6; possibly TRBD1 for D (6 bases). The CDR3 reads CASSRTAGDRSYNSPLHF. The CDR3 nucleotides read TGCGCCAGCAGCCGGACTGCAGGGGACCGCTCCTATAATTCACCCCTCCACTTT. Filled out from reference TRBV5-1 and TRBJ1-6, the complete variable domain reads KAGVTQTPRYLIKTRGQQVTLSCSPISGHRSVSWYQQTPGQGLQFLFEYFSETQRNKGNFPGRFSGRQFSNSRSEMNVSTLELGDSALYLCASSRTAGDRSYNSPLHFGNGTRLTVT.